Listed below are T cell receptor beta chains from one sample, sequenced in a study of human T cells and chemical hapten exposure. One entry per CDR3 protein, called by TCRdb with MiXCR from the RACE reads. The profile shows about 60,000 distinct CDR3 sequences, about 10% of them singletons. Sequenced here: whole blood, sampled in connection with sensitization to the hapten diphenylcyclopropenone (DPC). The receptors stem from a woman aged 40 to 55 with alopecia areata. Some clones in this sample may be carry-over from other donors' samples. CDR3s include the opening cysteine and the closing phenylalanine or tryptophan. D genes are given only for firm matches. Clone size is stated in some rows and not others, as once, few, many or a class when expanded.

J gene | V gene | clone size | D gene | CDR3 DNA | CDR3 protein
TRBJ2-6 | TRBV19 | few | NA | TGTGCCAGTAGTATTGTTATCGCACACTCTGGGGCCAACGTCCTGACTTTC | CASSIVIAHSGANVLTF
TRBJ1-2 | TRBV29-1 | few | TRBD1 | TGCAGCGTTGGGACAGGGGGCGGCTATGGCTACACCTTC | CSVGTGGGYGYTF
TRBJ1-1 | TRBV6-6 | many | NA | TGTGCCACCCTTACAGGGACCAGGGACACTGAAGCTTTCTTT | CATLTGTRDTEAFF
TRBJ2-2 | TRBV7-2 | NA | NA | TGTGCCAGCAGCTTAAGGCTCCTAATGAACACCGGGGAGCTGTTTTTT | CASSLRLLMNTGELFF
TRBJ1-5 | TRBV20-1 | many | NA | TGCAGTGCTAGAGAATCCAGGGTCGGCAATCAGCCCCAGCATTTT | CSARESRVGNQPQHF
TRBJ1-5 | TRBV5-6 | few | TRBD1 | TGTGCCAGCAGCAACAACAGGGGTGCGGGCAATCAGCCCCAGCATTTT | CASSNNRGAGNQPQHF
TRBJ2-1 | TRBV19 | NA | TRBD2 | TGTGCCAGTAGTATTGGGACTAGGGATGAGCAGTTCTTC | CASSIGTRDEQFF
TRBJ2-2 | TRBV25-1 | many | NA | TGTGCCAGCAGTGCCCCGGGCTTCCCCGGGGAGCTGTTTTTT | CASSAPGFPGELFF
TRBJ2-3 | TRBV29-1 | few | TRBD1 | TGCAGCGTCAGACAGGGGGATACGCAGTATTTT | CSVRQGDTQYF
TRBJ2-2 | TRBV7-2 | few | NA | TGTGCCAGCAGCTTAGCAGGGCTCGGCGGGGAGCTGTTTTTT | CASSLAGLGGELFF
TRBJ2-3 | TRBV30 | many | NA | TGTGCCTGGAGTTTAGGACCCCCCAGGGGCAGAGATACGCAGTATTTT | CAWSLGPPRGRDTQYF
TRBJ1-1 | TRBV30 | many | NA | TGTGCCTGGGACAGAACGCCGGACACTGAAGCTTTCTTT | CAWDRTPDTEAFF
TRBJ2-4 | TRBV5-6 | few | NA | TGTGCCAGCAGCCCTTACTCAGGCAAAAACATTCAGTACTTC | CASSPYSGKNIQYF
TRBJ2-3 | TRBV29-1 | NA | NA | TGCAGCGTTGAAGGTGGGGCAGACCGGGGGACAGATACGCAGTATTTT | CSVEGGADRGTDTQYF
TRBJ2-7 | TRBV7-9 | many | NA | TGTGCCAGCGGACAGTACGAGCAGTACTTC | CASGQYEQYF
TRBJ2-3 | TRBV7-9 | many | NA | TGTGCCAGCAGCTACGTCCTCGGCGATACGCAGTATTTT | CASSYVLGDTQYF
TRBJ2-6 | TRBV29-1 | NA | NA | TGCAGCGTACCCACGGGGTTTTCTGGGGCCAACGTCCTGACTTTC | CSVPTGFSGANVLTF
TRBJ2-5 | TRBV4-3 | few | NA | TGCGCCAGCAGCCAAGACCTTAGGAGGGAGACCCAGTACTTC | CASSQDLRRETQYF
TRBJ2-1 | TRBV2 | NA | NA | TGTGCCAGCAGAAAACAAAGCTCCTACAATGAGCAGTTCTTC | CASRKQSSYNEQFF
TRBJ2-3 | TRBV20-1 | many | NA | TGCAGTGCTCGTAATCGCAACGCAGATACGCAGTATTTT | CSARNRNADTQYF
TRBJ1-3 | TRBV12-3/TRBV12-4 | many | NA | TGTGCCAGCAGCGAGGGTCTTGGAAACACCATATATTTT | CASSEGLGNTIYF
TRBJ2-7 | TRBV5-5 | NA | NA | TGTGCCAGCAGCCTGGCGGGGCCTAGATCCTACGAGCAGTACTTC | CASSLAGPRSYEQYF
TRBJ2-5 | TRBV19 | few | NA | TGTGCCAGTAGTCTGGCGGGTCCCAAGGCCCAGTACTTC | CASSLAGPKAQYF
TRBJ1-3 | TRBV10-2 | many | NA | TGCGCCAGGACGATCTCTGGAAACACCATATATTTT | CARTISGNTIYF
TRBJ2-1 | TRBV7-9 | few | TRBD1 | TGTGCCAGCAGCTTCACGATAGGACAGGGAAATGAGCAGTTCTTC | CASSFTIGQGNEQFF
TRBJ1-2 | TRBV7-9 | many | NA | TGTGCCAGCAGCTTAGGGGGCCCGGGGGCGTATGGCTACACCTTC | CASSLGGPGAYGYTF
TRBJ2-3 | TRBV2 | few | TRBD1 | TGTGCCACCCGGACCCCGGGACAGCGCACAGATACGCAGTATTTT | CATRTPGQRTDTQYF
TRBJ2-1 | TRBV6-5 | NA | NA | TGTGCCAGCAGTCCCACCCGCGGAAATGAGCAGTTCTTC | CASSPTRGNEQFF
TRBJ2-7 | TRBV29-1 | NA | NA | TGCAGCGTTGAAGGCCTAGCGAGGAACGAGCAGTACTTC | CSVEGLARNEQYF
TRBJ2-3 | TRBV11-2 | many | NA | TGTGCCAGCAGCTTAAGGTCCCTTACCGATACGCAGTATTTT | CASSLRSLTDTQYF